The rows below give T cell receptor beta chains drawn from one sample of a study of T cell changes during pregnancy in multiple sclerosis. Some clones are missing from TCRdb's copy, which holds only in-frame ones; the method was immunoSEQ multiplex PCR. Here the sample spans around 80,000 clones, roughly nine tenths being singletons. Sequenced material: peripheral blood, taken before pregnancy. These receptors originate from a female donor with multiple sclerosis, enrolled in a pregnancy study. The CDR3 runs from the conserved cysteine through the conserved F or W. The order of the fields is V gene, clone size, J gene, D gene, CDR3 DNA, CDR3 protein. A D gene is named only where the DNA matches it firmly. A row's size may be missing; if present it is once, few, many or a size class.

v_call: TRBV29-1
clone_size: .
j_call: TRBJ2-1
d_call: .
cdr3_nt: TGCAGCACAGACTCAGGGGCTTCCTACAATGAGCAGTTCTTC
cdr3_aa: CSTDSGASYNEQFF

v_call: TRBV27
clone_size: .
j_call: TRBJ2-7
d_call: TRBD1
cdr3_nt: TGTGCCAGCAGTTTGGGACAGGGGGCATACGAGCAGTACTTC
cdr3_aa: CASSLGQGAYEQYF

v_call: TRBV4-2
clone_size: .
j_call: TRBJ2-7
d_call: TRBD2
cdr3_nt: TGTGCCAGCAGCCGATTGAGGACTAGCGGGAGTCCCCTCTCCTACGAGCAGTACTTC
cdr3_aa: CASSRLRTSGSPLSYEQYF

v_call: TRBV5-1
clone_size: .
j_call: TRBJ2-2
d_call: .
cdr3_nt: TGCGCCAGCAGCACCAGGGACACCGGGGAGCTGTTTTTT
cdr3_aa: CASSTRDTGELFF

v_call: TRBV6-5
clone_size: .
j_call: TRBJ2-7
d_call: .
cdr3_nt: TGTGCCAGCAGTTTTGGGCTTGGTTACGAGCAGTACTTC
cdr3_aa: CASSFGLGYEQYF

v_call: TRBV5-1
clone_size: .
j_call: TRBJ2-7
d_call: .
cdr3_nt: TGTGCCAGCAGCTTGTTTGGGGGGTACGAGCAGTACTTC
cdr3_aa: CASSLFGGYEQYF

v_call: TRBV29-1
clone_size: .
j_call: TRBJ2-2
d_call: TRBD1
cdr3_nt: TGCAGCGTCGACAGGGGGCGAGGGGCCGGGGAGCTGTTTTTT
cdr3_aa: CSVDRGRGAGELFF

v_call: TRBV7-3
clone_size: .
j_call: TRBJ2-7
d_call: TRBD2
cdr3_nt: TGTGCCAGCAGCTTAGAAGCGGGGGGTGCCTACGAGCAGTACTTC
cdr3_aa: CASSLEAGGAYEQYF

v_call: TRBV18
clone_size: .
j_call: TRBJ2-2
d_call: .
cdr3_nt: TGTGCCAGCTCACCACCCTATCTAGCTAGGCCGACCGGGGAGCTGTTTTTT
cdr3_aa: CASSPPYLARPTGELFF

v_call: TRBV4-1
clone_size: once
j_call: TRBJ2-3
d_call: .
cdr3_nt: TGCGCCAGCAGCCAAGGCCCCCCCGGACATCGACAGGCAGATACGCAGTATTTT
cdr3_aa: CASSQGPPGHRQADTQYF

v_call: TRBV28
clone_size: .
j_call: TRBJ2-6
d_call: TRBD1
cdr3_nt: TGTGCCAGTGGACAGGGTCGGTTCACTGGGGCCAACGTCCTGACTTTC
cdr3_aa: CASGQGRFTGANVLTF

v_call: TRBV7-9
clone_size: .
j_call: TRBJ1-4
d_call: .
cdr3_nt: TGTGCCAGCAGCCCTGCACGGGGTGGGTATGAAAAACTGTTTTTT
cdr3_aa: CASSPARGGYEKLFF

v_call: TRBV6-1
clone_size: .
j_call: TRBJ1-2
d_call: .
cdr3_nt: TGTGCCACCGTGTCGGGACACAATAACTATGGCTACACCTTC
cdr3_aa: CATVSGHNNYGYTF

v_call: TRBV14
clone_size: .
j_call: TRBJ1-1
d_call: TRBD1
cdr3_nt: TGTGCCAGCAGCCACCTGGGACAGGGGAATGGTGAAGCTTTCTTT
cdr3_aa: CASSHLGQGNGEAFF

v_call: TRBV30
clone_size: .
j_call: TRBJ2-7
d_call: .
cdr3_nt: TGTGCCTTAGCCTTAAGAGACCCGTACGAGCAGTACTTC
cdr3_aa: CALALRDPYEQYF

v_call: TRBV10-3
clone_size: once
j_call: TRBJ2-1
d_call: TRBD2
cdr3_nt: TGTGCCATCAGCCAACTTAGCGGGGGCCACAATGAGCAGTTCTTC
cdr3_aa: CAISQLSGGHNEQFF